Sequencing of this T cell receptor beta chain was carried out in a study of T-cell memory formation after mild COVID-19. Study-wide background: Largely, the TCR clusters proved donor specific. Study results and limitations: Contracting CD4+ clones sat mainly in CM and EM; CD8+ in EMRA.

TCRdb called the 5' RACE reads again in MiXCR, with one record for every CDR3 protein. The repertoire holds some 150,000 distinct CDR3 sequences, with over 15% as singletons. The CDR3 covers 18 residues. V was cut by 4 bases and J by 0 bases, with 20 bases left in between. As to this clonotype: The antigen is undetermined.

The receptor's source is an adult woman who had mild COVID-19 (a few samples of this study predate the infection). Cell type and time point are not known. The source material was PBMCs or a T cell subset sorted from them (not recorded which). This chain joins TRBV12-3 or TRBV12-4 and TRBJ2-3; D not certain. In DNA, the CDR3 is TGTGCCAGCAGTTCTAGAGTCAGGAGAGCATCTAGCACAGATACGCAGTATTTT. It codes for CASSSRVRRASSTDTQYF.